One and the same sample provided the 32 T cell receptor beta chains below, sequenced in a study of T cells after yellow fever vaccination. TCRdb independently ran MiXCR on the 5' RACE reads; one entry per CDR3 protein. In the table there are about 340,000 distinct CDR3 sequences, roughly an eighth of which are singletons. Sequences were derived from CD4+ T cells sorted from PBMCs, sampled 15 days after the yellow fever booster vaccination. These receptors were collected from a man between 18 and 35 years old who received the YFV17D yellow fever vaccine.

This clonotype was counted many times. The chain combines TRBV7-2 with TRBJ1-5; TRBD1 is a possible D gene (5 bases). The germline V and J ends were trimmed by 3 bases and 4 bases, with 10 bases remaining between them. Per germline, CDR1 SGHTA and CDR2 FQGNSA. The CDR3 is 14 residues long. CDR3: CASSFATENQPQHF. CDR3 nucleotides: TGTGCCAGCAGCTTCGCGACAGAAAATCAGCCCCAGCATTTT.

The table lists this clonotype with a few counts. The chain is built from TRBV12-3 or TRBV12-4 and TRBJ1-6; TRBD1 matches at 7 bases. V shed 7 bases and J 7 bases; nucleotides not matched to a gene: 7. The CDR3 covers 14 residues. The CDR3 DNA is TGTGCCAGCACCGCCGGGACAGTAAATTCACCCCTCCACTTT. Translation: CASTAGTVNSPLHF.

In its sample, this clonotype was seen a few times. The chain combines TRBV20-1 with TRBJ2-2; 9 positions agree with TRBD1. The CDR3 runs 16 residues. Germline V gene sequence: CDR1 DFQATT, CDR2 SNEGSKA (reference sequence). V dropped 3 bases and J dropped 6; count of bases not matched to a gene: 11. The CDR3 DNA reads TGCAGTGCTAGCCGCCGGGACAGGGTTGCGGCCGGGGAGCTGTTTTTT. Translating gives CSASRRDRVAAGELFF.

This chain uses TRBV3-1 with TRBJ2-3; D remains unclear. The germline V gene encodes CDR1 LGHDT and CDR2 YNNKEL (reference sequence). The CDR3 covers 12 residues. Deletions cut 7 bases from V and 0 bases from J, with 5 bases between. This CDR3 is CASTSSTDTQYF. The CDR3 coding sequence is TGTGCCAGCACCTCTAGCACAGATACGCAGTATTTT.

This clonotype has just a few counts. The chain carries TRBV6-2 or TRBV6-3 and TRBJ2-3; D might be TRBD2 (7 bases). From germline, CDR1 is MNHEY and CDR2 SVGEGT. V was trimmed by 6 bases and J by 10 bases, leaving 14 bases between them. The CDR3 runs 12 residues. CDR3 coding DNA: TGTGCCAGCAGCCATACAGGGAGGGCGCAGTATTTT. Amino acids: CASSHTGRAQYF.

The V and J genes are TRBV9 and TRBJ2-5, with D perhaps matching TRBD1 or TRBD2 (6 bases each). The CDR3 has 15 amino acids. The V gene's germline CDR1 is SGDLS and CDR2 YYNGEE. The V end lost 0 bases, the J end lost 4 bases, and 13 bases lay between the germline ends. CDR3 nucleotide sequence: TGTGCCAGCAGCGTAGATGGAGGGGGGAGAGAGACCCAGTACTTC. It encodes CASSVDGGGRETQYF.

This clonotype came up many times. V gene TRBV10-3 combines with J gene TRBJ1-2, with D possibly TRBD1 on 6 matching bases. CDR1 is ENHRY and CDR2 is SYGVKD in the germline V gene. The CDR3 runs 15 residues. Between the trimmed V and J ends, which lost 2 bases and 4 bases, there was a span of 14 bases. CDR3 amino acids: CAISEATGFLYGYTF. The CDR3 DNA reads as TGTGCCATCAGTGAGGCGACAGGATTCCTCTATGGCTACACCTTC.

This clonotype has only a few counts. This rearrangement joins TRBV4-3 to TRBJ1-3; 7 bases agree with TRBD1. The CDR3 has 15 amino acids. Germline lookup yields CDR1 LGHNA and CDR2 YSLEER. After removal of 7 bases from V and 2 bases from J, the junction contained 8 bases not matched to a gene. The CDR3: CASTTDRSTGNTIYF. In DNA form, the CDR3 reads TGCGCCAGCACCACGGACAGGAGTACTGGAAACACCATATATTTT.

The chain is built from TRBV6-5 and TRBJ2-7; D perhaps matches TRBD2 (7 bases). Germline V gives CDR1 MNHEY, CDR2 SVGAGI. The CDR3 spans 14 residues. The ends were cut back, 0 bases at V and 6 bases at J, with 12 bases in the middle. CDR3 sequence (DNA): TGTGCCAGCAGTTACTCTCGGGGGGCAGGCGAGCAGTACTTC. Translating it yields CASSYSRGAGEQYF.

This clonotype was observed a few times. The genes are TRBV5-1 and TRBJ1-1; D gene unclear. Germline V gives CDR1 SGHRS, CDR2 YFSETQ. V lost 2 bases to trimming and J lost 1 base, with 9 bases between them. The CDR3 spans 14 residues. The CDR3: CASSFGVENTEAFF. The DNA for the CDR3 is TGCGCCAGCAGCTTTGGGGTGGAGAACACTGAAGCTTTCTTT. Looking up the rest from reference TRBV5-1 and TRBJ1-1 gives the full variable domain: KAGVTQTPRYLIKTRGQQVTLSCSPISGHRSVSWYQQTPGQGLQFLFEYFSETQRNKGNFPGRFSGRQFSNSRSEMNVSTLELGDSALYLCASSFGVENTEAFFGQGTRLTVV.

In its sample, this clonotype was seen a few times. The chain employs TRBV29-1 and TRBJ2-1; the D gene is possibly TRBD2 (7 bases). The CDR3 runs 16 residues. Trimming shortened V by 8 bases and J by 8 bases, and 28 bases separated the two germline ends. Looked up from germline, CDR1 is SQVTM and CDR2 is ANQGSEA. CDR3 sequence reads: CSSTRGGGPGGDEQFF. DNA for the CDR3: TGCAGCTCCACTCGGGGAGGGGGACCCGGCGGCGATGAGCAGTTCTTC.

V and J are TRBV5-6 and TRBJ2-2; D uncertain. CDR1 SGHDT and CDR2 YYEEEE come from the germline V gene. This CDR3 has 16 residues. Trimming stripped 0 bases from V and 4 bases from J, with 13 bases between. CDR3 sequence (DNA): TGTGCCAGCAGCTTGGGACCCGGAGTGCTCACCGGGGAGCTGTTTTTT. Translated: CASSLGPGVLTGELFF. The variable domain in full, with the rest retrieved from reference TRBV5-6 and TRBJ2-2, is DAGVTQSPTHLIKTRGQQVTLRCSPKSGHDTVSWYQQALGQGPQFIFQYYEEEERQRGNFPDRFSGHQFPNYSSELNVNALLLGDSALYLCASSLGPGVLTGELFFGEGSRLTVL.

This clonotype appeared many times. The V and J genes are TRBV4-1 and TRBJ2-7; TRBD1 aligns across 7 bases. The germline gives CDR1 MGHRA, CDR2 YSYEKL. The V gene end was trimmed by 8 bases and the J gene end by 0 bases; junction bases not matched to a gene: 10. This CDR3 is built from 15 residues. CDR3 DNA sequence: TGCGCCAGCGGGCCCACAGGGGCCTCCTCCTACGAGCAGTACTTC. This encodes CASGPTGASSYEQYF.

The CDR3 is CAISREDYGYTF. DNA for the CDR3: TGTGCCATCAGCAGGGAAGACTATGGCTACACCTTC. V and J are TRBV10-3 and TRBJ1-2; D is perhaps TRBD1 (5 bases). This CDR3 spans 12 amino acids. CDR1 is ENHRY and CDR2 is SYGVKD in the germline V gene. Between the trimmed V and J ends, which lost 6 bases and 3 bases, there was a span of 8 bases.

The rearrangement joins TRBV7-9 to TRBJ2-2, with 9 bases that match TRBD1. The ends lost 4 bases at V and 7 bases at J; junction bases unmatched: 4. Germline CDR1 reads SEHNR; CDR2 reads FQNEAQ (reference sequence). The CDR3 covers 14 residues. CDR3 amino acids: CASSWGQGDGELFF. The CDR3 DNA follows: TGTGCCAGCAGCTGGGGACAGGGCGACGGGGAGCTGTTTTTT.

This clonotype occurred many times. CDR3: CSVQNTEAFF. The CDR3 region has the DNA TGCAGCGTGCAGAACACTGAAGCTTTCTTT. The genes are TRBV29-1 and TRBJ1-1; D uncertain. The germline gives CDR1 SQVTM, CDR2 ANQGSEA. Deletions cut 6 bases from V and 1 base from J, with 3 bases between. The CDR3 is 10 residues long.

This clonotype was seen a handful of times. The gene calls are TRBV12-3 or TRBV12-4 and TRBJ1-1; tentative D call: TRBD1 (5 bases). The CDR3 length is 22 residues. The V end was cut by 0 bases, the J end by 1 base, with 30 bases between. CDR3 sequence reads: CASSLADPGEGYRREANTEAFF. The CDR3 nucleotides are TGTGCCAGCAGTTTAGCGGACCCGGGTGAGGGGTATCGAAGAGAGGCGAACACTGAAGCTTTCTTT.

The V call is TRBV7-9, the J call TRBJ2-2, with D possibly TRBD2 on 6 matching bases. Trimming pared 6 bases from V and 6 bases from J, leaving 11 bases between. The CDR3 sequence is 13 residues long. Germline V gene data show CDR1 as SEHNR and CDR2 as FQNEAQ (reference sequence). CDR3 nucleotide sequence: TGTGCCAGCAGACAGACGGGGGCCGGGGAGCTGTTTTTT. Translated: CASRQTGAGELFF.

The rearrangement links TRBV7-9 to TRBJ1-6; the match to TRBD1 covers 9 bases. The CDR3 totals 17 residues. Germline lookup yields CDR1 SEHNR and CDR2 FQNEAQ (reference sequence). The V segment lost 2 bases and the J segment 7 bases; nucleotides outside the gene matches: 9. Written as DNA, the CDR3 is TGTGCCAGCAGCTTACCGGGGACAGGGTTACAGAATTCACCCCTCCACTTT. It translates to CASSLPGTGLQNSPLHF.

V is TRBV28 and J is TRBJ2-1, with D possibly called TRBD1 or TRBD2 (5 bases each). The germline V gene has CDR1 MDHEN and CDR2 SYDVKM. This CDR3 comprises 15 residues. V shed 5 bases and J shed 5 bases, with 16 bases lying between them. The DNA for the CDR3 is TGTGCCAGCAGTCCACACGGGGCACTTGACAATGAGCAGTTCTTC. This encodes CASSPHGALDNEQFF.

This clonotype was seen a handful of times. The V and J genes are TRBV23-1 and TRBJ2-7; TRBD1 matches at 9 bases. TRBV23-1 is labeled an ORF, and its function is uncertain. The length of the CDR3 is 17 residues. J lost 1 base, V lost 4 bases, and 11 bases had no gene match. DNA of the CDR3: TGCGCCAGCAGTCCTCCGGGACAGGGCGCGGAATCCTACGAGCAGTACTTC. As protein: CASSPPGQGAESYEQYF.

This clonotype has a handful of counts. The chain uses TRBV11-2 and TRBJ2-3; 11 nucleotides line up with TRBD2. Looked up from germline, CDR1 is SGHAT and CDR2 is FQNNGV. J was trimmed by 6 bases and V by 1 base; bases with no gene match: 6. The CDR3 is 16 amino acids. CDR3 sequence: CASSLGRLAGGDTQYF. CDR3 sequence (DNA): TGTGCCAGCAGCTTAGGCCGCCTAGCGGGGGGTGATACGCAGTATTTT.

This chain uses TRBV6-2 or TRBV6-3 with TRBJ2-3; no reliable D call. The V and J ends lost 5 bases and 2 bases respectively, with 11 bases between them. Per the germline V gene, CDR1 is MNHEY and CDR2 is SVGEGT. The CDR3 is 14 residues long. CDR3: CASSPASLTDTQYF. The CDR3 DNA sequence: TGTGCCAGCAGTCCCGCGAGCCTCACAGATACGCAGTATTTT.

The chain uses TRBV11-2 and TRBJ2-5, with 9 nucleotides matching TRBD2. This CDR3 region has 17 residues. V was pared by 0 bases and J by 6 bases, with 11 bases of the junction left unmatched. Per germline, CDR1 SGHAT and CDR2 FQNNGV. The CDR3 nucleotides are TGTGCCAGCAGCTTAGAAGGGGTGCGGGGGGGGCCAAAGACCCAGTACTTC. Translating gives CASSLEGVRGGPKTQYF. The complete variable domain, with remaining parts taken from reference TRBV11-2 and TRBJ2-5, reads EAGVAQSPRYKIIEKRQSVAFWCNPISGHATLYWYQQILGQGPKLLIQFQNNGVVDDSQLPKDRFSAERLKGVDSTLKIQPAKLEDSAVYLCASSLEGVRGGPKTQYFGPGTRLLVL.

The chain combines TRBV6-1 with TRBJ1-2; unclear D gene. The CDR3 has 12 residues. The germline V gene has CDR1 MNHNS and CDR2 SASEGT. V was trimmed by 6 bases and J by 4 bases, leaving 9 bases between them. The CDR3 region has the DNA TGTGCCAGCAGCCCGGACGCCTATGGCTACACCTTC. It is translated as CASSPDAYGYTF.

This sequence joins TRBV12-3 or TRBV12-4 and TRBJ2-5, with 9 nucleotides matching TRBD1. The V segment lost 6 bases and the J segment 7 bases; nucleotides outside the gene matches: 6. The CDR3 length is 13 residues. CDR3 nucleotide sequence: TGTGCCAGCAGGAGGACAGGGGAGGTGACCCAGTACTTC. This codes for CASRRTGEVTQYF.

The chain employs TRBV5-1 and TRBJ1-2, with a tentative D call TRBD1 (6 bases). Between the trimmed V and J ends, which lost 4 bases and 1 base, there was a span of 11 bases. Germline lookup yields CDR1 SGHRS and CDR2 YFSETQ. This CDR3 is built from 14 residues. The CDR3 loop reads CASSGGQLNYGYTF. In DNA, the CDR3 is TGCGCCAGCAGCGGAGGACAGCTTAACTATGGCTACACCTTC. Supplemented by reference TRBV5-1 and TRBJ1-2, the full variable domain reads KAGVTQTPRYLIKTRGQQVTLSCSPISGHRSVSWYQQTPGQGLQFLFEYFSETQRNKGNFPGRFSGRQFSNSRSEMNVSTLELGDSALYLCASSGGQLNYGYTFGSGTRLTVV.

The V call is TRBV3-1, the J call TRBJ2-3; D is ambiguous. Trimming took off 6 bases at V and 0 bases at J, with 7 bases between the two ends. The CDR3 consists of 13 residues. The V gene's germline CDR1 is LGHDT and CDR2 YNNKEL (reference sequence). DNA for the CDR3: TGTGCCAGCAGAGCACAGAGCACAGATACGCAGTATTTT. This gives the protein CASRAQSTDTQYF.

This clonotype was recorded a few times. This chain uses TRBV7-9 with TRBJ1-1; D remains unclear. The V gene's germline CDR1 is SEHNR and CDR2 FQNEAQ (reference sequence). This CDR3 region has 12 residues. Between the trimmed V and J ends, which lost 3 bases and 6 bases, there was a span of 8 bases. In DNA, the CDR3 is TGTGCCAGCAGCTTTACCGTATCTGAAGCTTTCTTT. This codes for CASSFTVSEAFF.

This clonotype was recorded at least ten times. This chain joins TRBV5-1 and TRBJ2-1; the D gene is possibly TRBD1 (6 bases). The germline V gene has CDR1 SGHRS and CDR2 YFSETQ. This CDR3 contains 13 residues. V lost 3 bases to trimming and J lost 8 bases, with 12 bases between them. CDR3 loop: CASSWTQGYEQFF. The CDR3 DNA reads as TGCGCCAGCAGCTGGACACAGGGTTATGAGCAGTTCTTC.

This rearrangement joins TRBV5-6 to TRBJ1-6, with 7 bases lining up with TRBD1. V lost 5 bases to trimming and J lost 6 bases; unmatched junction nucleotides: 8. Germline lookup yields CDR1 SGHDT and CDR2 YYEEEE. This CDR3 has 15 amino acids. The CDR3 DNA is TGTGCCAGCAGACCGCTTACAGGGGTTAATTCACCCCTCCACTTT. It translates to CASRPLTGVNSPLHF.

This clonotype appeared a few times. The CDR3 bases are TGTGCCAGCAGCCCTGTGAGGGCATACACCGGGGAGCTGTTTTTT. It translates to CASSPVRAYTGELFF. J is TRBJ2-2 and V is TRBV7-2, with D maybe TRBD2 (5 bases). The V and J ends lost 5 bases and 3 bases respectively, with 13 bases between them. Germline CDR1 is SGHTA and CDR2 is FQGNSA. The CDR3 totals 15 residues.